The rows below give T cell receptor beta chains drawn from one sample of a study of shared clonotypes between healthy human individuals. Assay used: immunoSEQ multiplex PCR; TCRdb lists only in-frame clones, some missing. The table lists under 600,000 clones, 95% to 98% of them singletons. Sequencing used naive CD8+ T cells sorted from blood. The source is a man younger than 40 in good health. CDR3s leave out the opening cysteine and the closing phenylalanine or tryptophan. Each record gives: CDR3 protein, CDR3 length, D gene, V gene, J gene. A D gene is named only where the DNA matches it firmly.

CDR3 protein: ASSPSLSYNEQF
CDR3 length: 12
D gene: NA
V gene: TRBV27
J gene: TRBJ2-1

CDR3 protein: ASSQELWREYYNEQF
CDR3 length: 15
D gene: NA
V gene: TRBV4-1
J gene: TRBJ2-1

CDR3 protein: ASSAPRTGTGGSGNYGYT
CDR3 length: 18
D gene: TRBD1
V gene: TRBV28
J gene: TRBJ1-2

CDR3 protein: ASSYLAGPSYEQY
CDR3 length: 13
D gene: TRBD2
V gene: TRBV7-2
J gene: TRBJ2-7

CDR3 protein: ASSFNEDLIPYEQY
CDR3 length: 14
D gene: NA
V gene: TRBV27
J gene: TRBJ2-7

CDR3 protein: ASSEGYISPDTQY
CDR3 length: 13
D gene: NA
V gene: TRBV2
J gene: TRBJ2-3

CDR3 protein: ASKAATNEKLF
CDR3 length: 11
D gene: NA
V gene: TRBV2
J gene: TRBJ1-4

CDR3 protein: ASTRGPNTGELF
CDR3 length: 12
D gene: NA
V gene: TRBV11-2
J gene: TRBJ2-2

CDR3 protein: ASSLTTSGSINEQF
CDR3 length: 14
D gene: TRBD2
V gene: TRBV13
J gene: TRBJ2-1

CDR3 protein: ASSIEHWDRVTGELF
CDR3 length: 15
D gene: TRBD1
V gene: TRBV19
J gene: TRBJ2-2

CDR3 protein: SVEPRGGYT
CDR3 length: 9
D gene: NA
V gene: TRBV29-1
J gene: TRBJ1-2

CDR3 protein: AWSAGLAGNEQF
CDR3 length: 12
D gene: TRBD2
V gene: TRBV30
J gene: TRBJ2-1

CDR3 protein: ASSLTSGTKNIQY
CDR3 length: 13
D gene: TRBD2
V gene: TRBV5-4
J gene: TRBJ2-4

CDR3 protein: ASSLVSNEQF
CDR3 length: 10
D gene: NA
V gene: TRBV13
J gene: TRBJ2-1

CDR3 protein: ATSSQHGASNQPQH
CDR3 length: 14
D gene: NA
V gene: TRBV15
J gene: TRBJ1-5

CDR3 protein: ASSQDNPGNYGYT
CDR3 length: 13
D gene: NA
V gene: TRBV4-3
J gene: TRBJ1-2

CDR3 protein: ASNAPTVNTEAF
CDR3 length: 12
D gene: NA
V gene: TRBV7-9
J gene: TRBJ1-1

CDR3 protein: ASSPTDMNTEAF
CDR3 length: 12
D gene: NA
V gene: TRBV5-5
J gene: TRBJ1-1

CDR3 protein: ASSQEDRETVGELF
CDR3 length: 14
D gene: TRBD1
V gene: TRBV4-1
J gene: TRBJ2-2

CDR3 protein: ASSGNTYEQY
CDR3 length: 10
D gene: NA
V gene: TRBV6-1
J gene: TRBJ2-7

CDR3 protein: ASSTGNTLEGDGYT
CDR3 length: 14
D gene: NA
V gene: TRBV25-1
J gene: TRBJ1-2

CDR3 protein: ASSPWGGYEQY
CDR3 length: 11
D gene: TRBD2
V gene: TRBV7-2
J gene: TRBJ2-7

CDR3 protein: ASSLNGEWNGYT
CDR3 length: 12
D gene: NA
V gene: TRBV7-9
J gene: TRBJ1-2

CDR3 protein: ASSSLEGTDTQY
CDR3 length: 12
D gene: NA
V gene: TRBV27
J gene: TRBJ2-3

CDR3 protein: ASSLGTIYEQY
CDR3 length: 11
D gene: NA
V gene: TRBV11-2
J gene: TRBJ2-7

CDR3 protein: ASSEASVF
CDR3 length: 8
D gene: NA
V gene: TRBV6-1
J gene: TRBJ2-1

CDR3 protein: ASSLPLLGPTEAF
CDR3 length: 13
D gene: NA
V gene: TRBV2
J gene: TRBJ1-1

CDR3 protein: ASSYGVAGGPYNEQF
CDR3 length: 15
D gene: TRBD2
V gene: TRBV7-3
J gene: TRBJ2-1

CDR3 protein: ASSSLAGDSYEQY
CDR3 length: 13
D gene: TRBD2
V gene: TRBV27
J gene: TRBJ2-7

CDR3 protein: ASSSKAGSYEQY
CDR3 length: 12
D gene: TRBD2
V gene: TRBV5-4
J gene: TRBJ2-7

CDR3 protein: ASSPPPGGGYGYT
CDR3 length: 13
D gene: NA
V gene: TRBV27
J gene: TRBJ1-2

CDR3 protein: ASSLLGTAAYEQY
CDR3 length: 13
D gene: TRBD1
V gene: TRBV2
J gene: TRBJ2-7

CDR3 protein: ASSLWAGGPRNTGELF
CDR3 length: 16
D gene: NA
V gene: TRBV27
J gene: TRBJ2-2

CDR3 protein: ASSLYLRESSEAF
CDR3 length: 13
D gene: NA
V gene: TRBV7-2
J gene: TRBJ1-1

CDR3 protein: ASSPSMGARGNQPQH
CDR3 length: 15
D gene: NA
V gene: TRBV28
J gene: TRBJ1-5

CDR3 protein: ASSFGGLGSYEQY
CDR3 length: 13
D gene: TRBD2
V gene: TRBV28
J gene: TRBJ2-7

CDR3 protein: ASADSGNEKLF
CDR3 length: 11
D gene: NA
V gene: TRBV10-2
J gene: TRBJ1-4

CDR3 protein: ASSGTGSSTDTQY
CDR3 length: 13
D gene: TRBD1
V gene: TRBV10-1
J gene: TRBJ2-3

CDR3 protein: ASSLEHTDTQY
CDR3 length: 11
D gene: NA
V gene: TRBV13
J gene: TRBJ2-3

CDR3 protein: ASSYQGSETEAF
CDR3 length: 12
D gene: NA
V gene: TRBV6-5
J gene: TRBJ1-1

CDR3 protein: ASGRSTDTQY
CDR3 length: 10
D gene: NA
V gene: TRBV27
J gene: TRBJ2-3

CDR3 protein: ASSDRDSGPEQY
CDR3 length: 12
D gene: NA
V gene: TRBV4-1
J gene: TRBJ2-7

CDR3 protein: ASIGLAVNYEQY
CDR3 length: 12
D gene: TRBD2
V gene: TRBV2
J gene: TRBJ2-7

CDR3 protein: ASSFPPGPQPTDTQY
CDR3 length: 15
D gene: NA
V gene: TRBV7-9
J gene: TRBJ2-3

CDR3 protein: ASSLVGTTGELF
CDR3 length: 12
D gene: NA
V gene: TRBV7-9
J gene: TRBJ2-2

CDR3 protein: ASSQDLPLGNEQF
CDR3 length: 13
D gene: NA
V gene: TRBV4-3
J gene: TRBJ2-1

CDR3 protein: ASSPLLGVWNTEAF
CDR3 length: 14
D gene: NA
V gene: TRBV9
J gene: TRBJ1-1

CDR3 protein: ASRQNTEAF
CDR3 length: 9
D gene: NA
V gene: TRBV6-4
J gene: TRBJ1-1

CDR3 protein: ASSGPTGSSSYEQY
CDR3 length: 14
D gene: NA
V gene: TRBV9
J gene: TRBJ2-7

CDR3 protein: ASSLDGNTIY
CDR3 length: 10
D gene: NA
V gene: TRBV7-9
J gene: TRBJ1-3

CDR3 protein: ASSIVAGSHNEQF
CDR3 length: 13
D gene: NA
V gene: TRBV19
J gene: TRBJ2-1

CDR3 protein: SVVGENVYTDTQY
CDR3 length: 13
D gene: NA
V gene: TRBV29-1
J gene: TRBJ2-3

CDR3 protein: ASSPRTGGTGELF
CDR3 length: 13
D gene: TRBD1
V gene: TRBV7-3
J gene: TRBJ2-2

CDR3 protein: ASSLAAQPQH
CDR3 length: 10
D gene: NA
V gene: TRBV7-9
J gene: TRBJ1-5

CDR3 protein: ASSLRVSYEQY
CDR3 length: 11
D gene: NA
V gene: TRBV6-5
J gene: TRBJ2-7